Listed below are T cell receptor beta chains from one sample, sequenced in a study of blood T cell repertoires in COVID-19. Generated by immunoSEQ multiplex PCR, the TCRdb table keeps only in-frame clones and is missing some. The sample has about 250,000 clones, about nine tenths seen once; the top ten hold roughly 6.8%. The sample comprised peripheral blood. These receptor sequences come from a woman in her 30s with COVID-19, enrolled during active disease. The CDR3 runs from the conserved cysteine through the conserved F or W. D genes are given only for firm matches. The size of a clone is reported for some rows only, either as once, few or many, or as a class for expanded clones.

j_gene,abundance,v_gene,d_gene,CDR3aa,CDR3nt
TRBJ2-5,.,TRBV5-1,.,CASSKSQETQYF,TGCGCCAGCTCAAAGAGCCAAGAGACCCAGTACTTC
TRBJ2-7,.,TRBV5-6,.,CASSLLQGSYEQYF,TGTGCCAGCAGCTTGCTACAGGGAAGTTACGAGCAGTACTTC
TRBJ1-4,.,TRBV7-2,.,CASSLMEAEKLFF,TGTGCCAGCAGCTTAATGGAGGCTGAAAAACTGTTTTTT
TRBJ1-2,.,TRBV2,.,CASCLDRRVDGYTF,TGTGCCAGCTGTTTAGACCGGAGGGTAGATGGCTACACCTTC
TRBJ1-2,.,TRBV29-1,.,CSVEHISVSGYTF,TGCAGCGTTGAACATATCTCGGTATCTGGCTACACCTTC
TRBJ1-4,.,TRBV3-1/TRBV3-2,.,CASSQVVGIDEKLFF,TGTGCCAGCAGCCAAGTCGTCGGGATTGATGAAAAACTGTTTTTT
TRBJ1-3,.,TRBV10-3,TRBD1,CAIRDRASGNTIYF,TGTGCCATCAGGGACAGGGCCTCTGGAAACACCATATATTTT
TRBJ1-2,.,TRBV29-1,.,CSVEVQGNINGYTF,TGCAGCGTTGAGGTCCAGGGGAATATTAATGGCTACACCTTC
TRBJ1-4,.,TRBV21-1,.,CASSQTPDRSNEKLFF,TGTGCCAGCAGCCAGACACCGGACAGGTCAAATGAAAAACTGTTTTTT
TRBJ1-5,once,TRBV27,TRBD1,CASSRDRGNQPQHF,TGTGCCAGCAGTCGGGACAGGGGCAATCAGCCCCAGCATTTT
TRBJ1-6,.,TRBV5-5,TRBD1,CASTRQGSSYNSPLHF,TGTGCCAGCACCCGACAGGGGAGCTCCTATAATTCACCCCTCCACTTT
TRBJ2-7,.,TRBV5-1,TRBD1,CASSFSDRSYEQYF,TGCGCCAGCAGCTTTTCGGACAGGTCCTACGAGCAGTACTTC
TRBJ1-5,.,TRBV29-1,.,CSVGWQGTGQPQHF,TGCAGCGTTGGATGGCAGGGGACGGGTCAGCCCCAGCATTTT
TRBJ2-3,.,TRBV11-2,.,CASSLLRSVRRGLTDTQYF,TGTGCCAGCAGCTTATTACGAAGCGTGCGGCGGGGGCTCACAGATACGCAGTATTTT
TRBJ1-2,.,TRBV6-1,TRBD1,CASSDKTTGGAYGYTF,TGTGCCAGCAGTGACAAGACGACAGGGGGAGCCTATGGCTACACCTTC
TRBJ2-1,.,TRBV4-3,TRBD2,CASSQREGYEYEQFF,TGCGCCAGCAGCCAAAGGGAGGGATATGAGTATGAGCAGTTCTTC
TRBJ1-2,many,TRBV6-5,.,CASSYNGDGAYGYTF,TGTGCCAGCAGTTACAACGGTGATGGGGCCTATGGCTACACCTTC
TRBJ2-7,.,TRBV28,TRBD2,CASSLPGLAVYEQYF,TGTGCCAGCAGTTTGCCGGGACTAGCGGTCTACGAGCAGTACTTC
TRBJ2-5,.,TRBV14,TRBD1,CASSQDLGGWETQYF,TGTGCCAGCAGCCAAGATCTAGGGGGCTGGGAGACCCAGTACTTC
TRBJ2-2,.,TRBV4-3,.,CASSPRHSDTGELFF,TGCGCCAGCAGCCCGAGACACAGTGACACCGGGGAGCTGTTTTTT
TRBJ1-5,.,TRBV19,.,CASLEVQTSSNQPQHF,TGTGCCAGCCTAGAGGTACAAACTTCAAGCAATCAGCCCCAGCATTTT
TRBJ2-6,few,TRBV7-9,.,CASSPRAPSGANVLTF,TGTGCCAGCAGCCCCAGGGCCCCTTCTGGGGCCAACGTCCTGACTTTC
TRBJ1-6,.,TRBV27,.,CASSLDRQNSPLHF,TGTGCCAGCAGTTTAGACAGGCAAAATTCACCCCTCCACTTT
TRBJ2-7,.,TRBV2,.,CASKGSLLEQYF,TGTGCCAGCAAGGGGTCGTTGCTCGAGCAGTACTTC
TRBJ1-5,once,TRBV6-1,.,CASSELGQGWLSQPQHF,TGTGCCAGCAGTGAACTTGGGCAGGGTTGGTTAAGTCAGCCCCAGCATTTT
TRBJ2-3,.,TRBV7-9,TRBD2,CASSSRPGLSTDTQYF,TGTGCCAGCAGCTCAAGACCGGGACTAAGCACAGATACGCAGTATTTT
TRBJ1-3,few,TRBV7-9,.,CASSLESSGNTIYF,TGTGCCAGCAGCTTGGAGAGCTCTGGAAACACCATATATTTT
TRBJ2-5,.,TRBV27,.,CASKGSGTQYF,TGTGCCAGCAAGGGAAGCGGGACCCAGTACTTC
TRBJ2-1,.,TRBV9,TRBD1,CASSGTGIYNEQFF,TGTGCCAGCAGCGGGACAGGGATCTACAATGAGCAGTTCTTC
TRBJ1-2,.,TRBV19,TRBD1,CASSPRTGRGGDYGYTF,TGTGCCAGTAGTCCACGGACAGGGAGGGGGGGCGACTATGGCTACACCTTC
TRBJ1-1,.,TRBV7-9,.,CASTPWVEMVPEAFF,TGTGCCAGCACCCCATGGGTGGAGATGGTACCTGAAGCTTTCTTT
TRBJ1-5,once,TRBV19,.,CASSIDSVQPQHF,TGTGCCAGTAGTATCGATTCGGTCCAGCCCCAGCATTTT
TRBJ1-4,once,TRBV7-9,TRBD1,CASVGQGTITNEKLFF,TGTGCCAGCGTGGGACAGGGGACTATTACTAATGAAAAACTGTTTTTT